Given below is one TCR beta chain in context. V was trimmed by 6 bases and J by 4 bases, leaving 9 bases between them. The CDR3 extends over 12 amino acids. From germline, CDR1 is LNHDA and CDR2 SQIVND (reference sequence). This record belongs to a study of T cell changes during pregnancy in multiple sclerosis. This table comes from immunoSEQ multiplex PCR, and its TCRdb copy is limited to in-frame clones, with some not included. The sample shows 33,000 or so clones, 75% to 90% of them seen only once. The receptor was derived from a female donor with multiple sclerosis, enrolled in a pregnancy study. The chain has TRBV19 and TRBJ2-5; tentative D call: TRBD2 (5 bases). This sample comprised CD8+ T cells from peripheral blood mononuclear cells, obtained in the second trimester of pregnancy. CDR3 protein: CASRQSGETQYF. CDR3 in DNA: TGTGCCAGTAGACAAAGCGGAGAGACCCAGTACTTC.